This T cell receptor (beta chain) was captured by sequencing in a study of cytomegalovirus exposure and HLA in healthy donors. The primer mix had 60 Vbeta and 13 Jbeta primers. The protocol was immunoSEQ multiplex PCR, while the TCRdb copy is restricted to in-frame clones and leaves out a portion. The repertoire shows around 120,000 clones; the top ten hold 0.55% to 0.65%. This CDR3 is built from 11 residues. V lost 5 bases, J lost 8 bases, and 9 bases lay in between. Per germline, CDR1 MDHEN and CDR2 SYDVKM. The material sequenced was PBMCs. The clonotype was recovered from a man aged 45-60 years in good health and CMV-seronegative. The V and J genes are TRBV28 and TRBJ1-1; the D gene is possibly TRBD1 (6 bases). CDR3 nucleotides: TGTGCCAGCAGTATGCAGGGGGAAGCTTTCTTT. It translates to CASSMQGEAFF.